This T cell receptor beta chain was observed in a study of blood T cell repertoires in COVID-19. Whole-study context: PBMCs, B-cell-depleted T cells, or T cells provided the cDNA or gDNA that made up the material.

Some clones are missing from TCRdb's copy, which holds only in-frame ones; the method was immunoSEQ multiplex PCR. The table lists 130,000 or so clones, roughly nine tenths of them singletons. The CDR3 is made up of 12 amino acids. Deletions cut 7 bases from V and 3 bases from J, with 9 bases between. Germline CDR1 SEHNR, CDR2 FQNEAQ (reference sequence). The TCR originated in a man between 70 and 80 years old with active or convalescent COVID-19. This chain joins TRBV7-9 and TRBJ1-1; possibly TRBD1 for D (5 bases). The specimen was peripheral blood. The CDR3 nucleotides read TGTGCCAGCACCCGACAGTACACTGAAGCTTTCTTT. Its protein is CASTRQYTEAFF. Variable domain in full (rest from reference TRBV7-9 and TRBJ1-1): DTGVSQNPRHKITKRGQNVTFRCDPISEHNRLYWYRQTLGQGPEFLTYFQNEAQLEKSRLLSDRFSAERPKGSFSTLEIQRTEQGDSAMYLCASTRQYTEAFFGQGTRLTVV.